This note documents a single T cell receptor beta chain sequence. Its antigen is not known. The CDR3 is 14 amino acids. Germline CDR1 reads MNHNY; CDR2 reads SVGAGI (reference sequence). The V gene lost 2 bases and the J gene lost 4 bases, with 11 bases spanning the gap. This specimen comes from a study of identifying expanded T cells in peripheral blood. The study's findings and limits: Roughly 1.1 clones differed between technical replicates, versus roughly 17 and 20 over time. Across healthy donors, higher total template counts meant significantly greater two-week count variance.

During the collection period, no donor immune events like infections were recorded. TCRdb's copy holds only in-frame clones and misses some; the assay was immunoSEQ multiplex PCR. Altogether about 82,000 clones are present, roughly 90% being singletons, with the ten largest covering roughly 7%. This TCR came from a person between 18 and 75 years old in good health. Sequencing was performed on blood. The gene calls are TRBV6-6 and TRBJ2-5; tentatively, D is TRBD1 (5 bases). The CDR3 DNA follows: TGTGCCAGCAGTTACGCCAGGGCAGTAGAGACCCAGTACTTC. Translating it yields CASSYARAVETQYF.